This TCR beta chain originates from a study of Graves' ophthalmopathy and Graves' hyperthyroidism. The authors amplified TCR beta CDR3 regions from RNA transcripts. HTBI-primed RT-PCR formed the first round, and a multiplex PCR formed the second. TCRdb passed the multiplex PCR reads through MiXCR, listing each CDR3 protein once. The table lists roughly 160,000 distinct CDR3 sequences, around two fifths of them singletons. This clonotype was recorded many times. With 3 bases removed from V and 0 bases from J, the gap between germline ends came to 12 bases. The CDR3 covers 16 residues. The germline V gene has CDR1 LGHNA and CDR2 YSLEER.

The sequence was obtained from a woman aged 40-49 years with Graves' ophthalmopathy. The specimen was peripheral blood. This chain links TRBV4-3 with TRBJ1-3, with a possible D match to TRBD1 (5 bases). The CDR3 DNA reads as TGCGCCAGCAGCCAGGCACCGGGGGACTCTGGAAACACCATATATTTT. Translated, it gives CASSQAPGDSGNTIYF.